Here is one TCR beta chain with its context. Its target is unknown. The data are from a study of post-analysis software for immune sequencing data. Study summary: As for disease course, relapsing-remitting, secondary progressive and progressive-relapsing multiple sclerosis were all included. The study's findings and limits: Under the F measure, samples that were prepared in one batch clustered strongly together. There were five TRBV segments more frequent in patients than controls, and TRBV5-6, TRBV5-1 and TRBV20-1 were among them. The study found significantly lower normalized Chao1 diversity in multiple sclerosis patients than in controls.

V lost 7 bases, J lost 2 bases, and 8 bases lay in between. Germline-derived CDR1 and CDR2 are SQVTM and ANQGSEA. This CDR3 contains 11 residues. The TCR beta cDNA libraries contained unique molecular identifiers. TCRdb re-analysed the PCR reads in MiXCR, keeping a single row per CDR3 protein. The data contain under 900,000 distinct CDR3 sequences, approximately 53% of them seen just once; the ten biggest clones take up 4.6%. This rearrangement joins TRBV29-1 to TRBJ1-1; D might be TRBD1 (6 bases). The source of this sequence is a girl between 10 and 17 years old with multiple sclerosis. Material for sequencing was blood. The CDR3 DNA reads as TGCAGCGGGACAGTTAACACTGAAGCTTTCTTT. It codes for CSGTVNTEAFF.